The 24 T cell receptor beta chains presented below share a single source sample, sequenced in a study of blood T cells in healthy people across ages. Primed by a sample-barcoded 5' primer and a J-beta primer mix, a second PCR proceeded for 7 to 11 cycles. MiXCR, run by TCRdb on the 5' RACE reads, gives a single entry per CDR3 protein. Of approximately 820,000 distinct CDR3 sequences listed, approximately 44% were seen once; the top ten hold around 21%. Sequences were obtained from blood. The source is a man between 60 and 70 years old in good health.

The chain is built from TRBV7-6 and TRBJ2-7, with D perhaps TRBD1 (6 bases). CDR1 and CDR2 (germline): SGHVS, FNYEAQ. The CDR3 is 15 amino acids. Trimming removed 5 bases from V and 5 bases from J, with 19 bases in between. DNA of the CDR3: TGTGCCAGCAGCCCACTTCGGACAGACATCCACGAGCAGTACTTC. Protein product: CASSPLRTDIHEQYF.

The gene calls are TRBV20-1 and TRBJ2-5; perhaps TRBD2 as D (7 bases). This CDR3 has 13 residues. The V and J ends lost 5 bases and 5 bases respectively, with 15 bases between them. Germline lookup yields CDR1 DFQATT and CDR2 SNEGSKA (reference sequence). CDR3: CSAPRRGQETQYF. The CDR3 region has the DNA TGCAGTGCTCCTCGGCGGGGGCAGGAGACCCAGTACTTC.

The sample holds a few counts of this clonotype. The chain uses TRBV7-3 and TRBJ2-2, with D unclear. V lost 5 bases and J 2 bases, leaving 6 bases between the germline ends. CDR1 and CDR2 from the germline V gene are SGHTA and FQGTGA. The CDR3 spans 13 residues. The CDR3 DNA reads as TGTGCCAGCAGCCCCGTAAACACCGGGGAGCTGTTTTTT. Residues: CASSPVNTGELFF.

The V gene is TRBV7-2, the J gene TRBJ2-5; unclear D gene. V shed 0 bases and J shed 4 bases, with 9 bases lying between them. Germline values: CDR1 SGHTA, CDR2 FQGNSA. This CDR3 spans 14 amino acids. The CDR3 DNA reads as TGTGCCAGCAGCTTAGCGGGTGCAACAGAGACCCAGTACTTC. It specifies CASSLAGATETQYF.

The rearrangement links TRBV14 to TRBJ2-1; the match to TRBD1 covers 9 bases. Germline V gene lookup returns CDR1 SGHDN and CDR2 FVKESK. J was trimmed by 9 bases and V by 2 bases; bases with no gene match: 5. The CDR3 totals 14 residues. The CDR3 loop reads CASSQSQTGGEQFF. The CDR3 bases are TGTGCCAGCAGCCAATCCCAGACAGGGGGTGAGCAGTTCTTC.

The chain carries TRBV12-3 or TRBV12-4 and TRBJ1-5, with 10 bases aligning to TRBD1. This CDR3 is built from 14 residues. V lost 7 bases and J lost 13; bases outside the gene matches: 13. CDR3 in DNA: TGTGCCAGCACCGCCGACAGGGGGCTCGGGATACAGCATTTT. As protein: CASTADRGLGIQHF.

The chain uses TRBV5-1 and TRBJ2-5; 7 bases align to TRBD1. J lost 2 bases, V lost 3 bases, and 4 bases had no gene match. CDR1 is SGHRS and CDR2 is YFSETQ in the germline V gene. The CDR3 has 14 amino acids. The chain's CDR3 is CASSWGQRQETQYF. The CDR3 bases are TGCGCCAGCAGCTGGGGACAGCGGCAAGAGACCCAGTACTTC.

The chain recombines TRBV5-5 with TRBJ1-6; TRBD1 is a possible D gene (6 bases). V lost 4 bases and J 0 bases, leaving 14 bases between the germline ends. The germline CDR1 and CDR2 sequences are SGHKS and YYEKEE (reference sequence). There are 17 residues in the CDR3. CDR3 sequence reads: CASSPQGLSSYNSPLHF. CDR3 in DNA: TGTGCCAGCAGCCCCCAGGGGCTGAGCTCCTATAATTCACCCCTCCACTTT.

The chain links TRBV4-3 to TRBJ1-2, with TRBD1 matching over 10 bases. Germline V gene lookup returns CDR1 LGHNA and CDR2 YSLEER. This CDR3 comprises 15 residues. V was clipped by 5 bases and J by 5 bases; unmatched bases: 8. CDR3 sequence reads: CASSTRQGATYGYTF. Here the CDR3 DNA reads TGCGCCAGCAGCACACGACAGGGGGCGACGTATGGCTACACCTTC.

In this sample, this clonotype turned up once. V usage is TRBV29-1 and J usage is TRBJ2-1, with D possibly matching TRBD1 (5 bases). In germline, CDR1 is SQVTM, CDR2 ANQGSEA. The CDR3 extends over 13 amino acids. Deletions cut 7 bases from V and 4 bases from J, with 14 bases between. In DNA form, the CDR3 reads TGCAGCGGTGTGGTCAGGGAATACAATGAGCAGTTCTTC. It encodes CSGVVREYNEQFF.

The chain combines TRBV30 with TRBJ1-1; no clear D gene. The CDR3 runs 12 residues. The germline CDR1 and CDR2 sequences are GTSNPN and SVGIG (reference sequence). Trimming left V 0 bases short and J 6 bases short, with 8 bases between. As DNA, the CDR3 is TGTGCCTGGAGTGTATACCCGGCTGAAGCTTTCTTT. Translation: CAWSVYPAEAFF.

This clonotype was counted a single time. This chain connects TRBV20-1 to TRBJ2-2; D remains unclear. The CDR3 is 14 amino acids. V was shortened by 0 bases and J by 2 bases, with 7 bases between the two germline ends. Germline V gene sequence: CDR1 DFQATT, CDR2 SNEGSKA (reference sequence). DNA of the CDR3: TGCAGTGCTAGAGAGGTGATCAACACCGGGGAGCTGTTTTTT. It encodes CSAREVINTGELFF.

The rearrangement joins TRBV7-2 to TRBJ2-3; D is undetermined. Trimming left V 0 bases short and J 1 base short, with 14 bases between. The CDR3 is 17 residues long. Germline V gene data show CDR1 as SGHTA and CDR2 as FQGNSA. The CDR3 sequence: CASSLAVSKSGTDTQYF. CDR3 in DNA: TGTGCCAGCAGCTTAGCGGTGTCTAAGAGTGGCACAGATACGCAGTATTTT.

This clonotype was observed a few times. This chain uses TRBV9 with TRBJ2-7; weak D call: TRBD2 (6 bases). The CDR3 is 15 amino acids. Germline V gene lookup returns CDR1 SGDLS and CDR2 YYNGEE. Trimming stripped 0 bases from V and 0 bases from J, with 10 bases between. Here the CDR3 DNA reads TGTGCCAGCAGCGTAGCGGGGGACCCCTCCTACGAGCAGTACTTC. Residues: CASSVAGDPSYEQYF.

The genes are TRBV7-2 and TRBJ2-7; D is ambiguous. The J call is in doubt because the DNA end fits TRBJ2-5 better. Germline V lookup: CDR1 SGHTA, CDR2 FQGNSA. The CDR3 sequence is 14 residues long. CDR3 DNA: TGTGCCAGCAGCTTAGTTAGCTTGGGGGAGACCCAGTACTTC. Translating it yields CASSLVSLGETQYF.

The CDR3 DNA is TGTGCTAGTGGCCCATCCCCGGGACAGGACACCTACGAGCAGTACTTC. Its protein is CASGPSPGQDTYEQYF. V usage is TRBV12-5 and J usage is TRBJ2-4, with 8 bases fitting TRBD1. The J call may be faulty, since TRBJ2-7 better matches the DNA end. This CDR3 contains 16 residues. Germline V gives CDR1 LGHNT, CDR2 FRNRAP.

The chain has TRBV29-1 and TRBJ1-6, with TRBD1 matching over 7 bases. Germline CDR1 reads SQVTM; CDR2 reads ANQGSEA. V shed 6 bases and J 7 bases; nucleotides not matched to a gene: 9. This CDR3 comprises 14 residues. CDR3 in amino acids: CSVKYRDSNSPLHF. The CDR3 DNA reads TGCAGCGTAAAATACCGGGACAGCAATTCACCCCTCCACTTT.

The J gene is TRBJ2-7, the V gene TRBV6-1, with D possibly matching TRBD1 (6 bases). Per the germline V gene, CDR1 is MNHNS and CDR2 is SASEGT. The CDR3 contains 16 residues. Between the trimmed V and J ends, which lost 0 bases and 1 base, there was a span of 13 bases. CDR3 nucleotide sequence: TGTGCCAGCAGTGAAGCGTGGGGGCTAGGGTCCTACGAGCAGTACTTC. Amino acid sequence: CASSEAWGLGSYEQYF.

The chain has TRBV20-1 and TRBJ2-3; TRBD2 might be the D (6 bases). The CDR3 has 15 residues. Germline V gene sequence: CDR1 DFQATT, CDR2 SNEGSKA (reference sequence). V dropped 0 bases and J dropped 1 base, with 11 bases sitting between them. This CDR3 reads CSARDLSGRTDTQYF. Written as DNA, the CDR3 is TGCAGTGCTAGAGATCTGAGCGGGCGCACAGATACGCAGTATTTT.

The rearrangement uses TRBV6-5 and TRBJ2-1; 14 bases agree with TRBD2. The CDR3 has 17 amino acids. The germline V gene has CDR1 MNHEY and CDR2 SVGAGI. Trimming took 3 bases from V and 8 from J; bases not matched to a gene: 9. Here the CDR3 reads CASSYRLAGGSSDEQFF. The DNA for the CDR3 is TGTGCCAGCAGTTATAGACTAGCGGGGGGGTCGTCCGATGAGCAGTTCTTC.

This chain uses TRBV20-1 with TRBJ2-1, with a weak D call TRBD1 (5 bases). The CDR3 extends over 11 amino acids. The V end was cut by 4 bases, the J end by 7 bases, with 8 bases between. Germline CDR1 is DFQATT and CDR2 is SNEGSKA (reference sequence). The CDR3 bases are TGCAGTGCTACACCAGGGAATGAGCAGTTCTTC. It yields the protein CSATPGNEQFF.

The CDR3 DNA sequence: TGTGCCAGCAGGTGGACAGAGCTCTACGAGCAGTACTTC. Its translation is CASRWTELYEQYF. V gene TRBV2 combines with J gene TRBJ2-7; tentatively, D is TRBD1 (6 bases). The length of the CDR3 is 13 residues. Deletions cut 6 bases from V and 3 bases from J, with 12 bases between. Germline values: CDR1 SNHLY, CDR2 FYNNEI.

CDR3 residues: CASRIGRTATEAFF. The CDR3 coding sequence is TGTGCCAGCAGGATTGGACGGACGGCTACTGAAGCTTTCTTT. The rearrangement uses TRBV6-5 and TRBJ1-1, with D unclear. CDR1 and CDR2 from the germline V gene are MNHEY and SVGAGI. The CDR3 has 14 residues. Trimming stripped 6 bases from V and 5 bases from J, with 16 bases between.

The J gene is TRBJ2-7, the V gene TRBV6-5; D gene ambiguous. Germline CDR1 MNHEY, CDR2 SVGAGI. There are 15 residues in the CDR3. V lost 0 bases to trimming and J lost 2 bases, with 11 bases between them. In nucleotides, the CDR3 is TGTGCCAGCAGTTACTCGAAAGGTGGAACCTACGAGCAGTACTTC. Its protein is CASSYSKGGTYEQYF.